The 21 T cell receptor beta chains presented below share a single source sample, sequenced in a study of cytomegalovirus exposure and HLA in healthy donors (TCRdb year 2017). The library was produced with the immunoSEQ multiplex PCR assay. TCRdb re-hosts the immuneACCESS table, in-frame sequences only. Its copies lack some clones; in the studies checked, an unresolved V gene accounts for under half of them, and the cause for the rest is not known. This sample holds roughly 260,000 clones; about 86% were observed only once. Approximately 2.5% of the sample is taken by the ten largest. Sequences were obtained from PBMCs. These receptors originate from a man aged 18 to 30 in good health and CMV-seronegative.

This chain joins TRBV6-4 and TRBJ2-3, with D unresolved. Germline CDR1 MRHNA, CDR2 SNTAGT. The ends were cut back, 7 bases at V and 10 bases at J, with 3 bases in the middle. This CDR3 region has 8 residues. This chain's CDR3 is CASTPQYF. DNA of the CDR3: TGTGCCAGCACTCCGCAGTATTTT.

The CDR3, as DNA: TGCGCCAGCAGTGGCTCAGGGGGCTCCTACGAGCAGTACTTC. This sequence encodes CASSGSGGSYEQYF. The genes are TRBV10-2 and TRBJ2-7; TRBD1 matches at 7 bases. J lost 0 bases, V lost 4 bases, and 3 bases had no gene match. CDR3 size: 14 residues. Germline assignment: CDR1 WSHSY and CDR2 SAAADI.

CDR3: CAISSGDYGYTF. The CDR3 DNA follows: TGTGCCATCAGTTCAGGGGACTATGGCTACACCTTC. The rearrangement links TRBV10-3 to TRBJ1-2; tentatively, D is TRBD1 (6 bases). This CDR3 spans 12 amino acids. Trimming took 5 bases from V and 3 from J, leaving 7 bases between them. Germline V gives CDR1 ENHRY, CDR2 SYGVKD.

V is TRBV6-1 and J is TRBJ1-5, with D hard to call. The CDR3 sequence is 14 residues long. Trimming stripped 5 bases from V and 1 base from J, with 9 bases between. CDR1 and CDR2 (germline): MNHNS, SASEGT. CDR3 bases: TGTGCCAGCAGTATCCCCCAGAGCAATCAGCCCCAGCATTTT. It is translated as CASSIPQSNQPQHF.

The chain is built from TRBV6-1 and TRBJ2-5, with 12 bases lining up with TRBD2. With 6 bases clipped from V and 5 bases from J, the junction kept 4 bases outside the gene matches. Germline CDR1 and CDR2: MNHNS and SASEGT. This CDR3 is 14 amino acids long. The CDR3: CASSSSGGGETQYF. DNA for the CDR3: TGTGCCAGCAGCTCTAGCGGGGGGGGCGAGACCCAGTACTTC.

This clone was seen a few times. The J gene is TRBJ2-1, the V gene TRBV10-2; 8 bases align to TRBD1. The V gene end was trimmed by 2 bases and the J gene end by 8 bases; junction bases not matched to a gene: 8. Germline V lookup: CDR1 WSHSY, CDR2 SAAADI. CDR3 size: 15 residues. In DNA form, the CDR3 reads TGCGCCAGCAGTGAGGGACAGGGAGACACTTATGAGCAGTTCTTC. Translation: CASSEGQGDTYEQFF.

V gene TRBV5-5 combines with J gene TRBJ1-6; D uncertain. CDR3 size: 12 residues. The V end was cut by 4 bases, the J end by 9 bases, with 8 bases between. Germline V gives CDR1 SGHKS, CDR2 YYEKEE (reference sequence). CDR3 residues: CASSLTGSPLHF. The CDR3 DNA is TGTGCCAGCAGCCTGACTGGTTCACCCCTCCACTTT.

The CDR3 reads CAISESFRDRAYF. The CDR3 bases are TGTGCCATCAGTGAATCTTTCAGGGACAGGGCGTACTTC. The rearrangement uses TRBV10-3 and TRBJ2-7, with 9 nucleotides matching TRBD1. The CDR3 contains 13 residues. CDR1 and CDR2 from the germline V gene are ENHRY and SYGVKD. The V gene end was trimmed by 3 bases and the J gene end by 12 bases; junction bases not matched to a gene: 9.

The rearrangement joins TRBV28 to TRBJ2-7; TRBD1 agrees at 7 bases. Looked up from germline, CDR1 is MDHEN and CDR2 is SYDVKM. The CDR3 covers 13 residues. V was pared by 6 bases and J by 6 bases, with 8 bases of the junction left unmatched. CDR3 amino acids: CASRYRGEGEQYF. CDR3 nucleotide sequence: TGTGCCAGCAGGTACAGGGGAGAGGGCGAGCAGTACTTC.

The chain combines TRBV4-1 with TRBJ1-1; tentative D call: TRBD1 (5 bases). Germline loops: CDR1 MGHRA, CDR2 YSYEKL. V was trimmed by 1 base and J by 10 bases, leaving 10 bases between them. The CDR3 runs to 12 residues. DNA of the CDR3: TGCGCCAGCAGCCAAGTTGGGGCGGTAGCTTTCTTT. As protein: CASSQVGAVAFF.

The chain links TRBV27 to TRBJ2-1, with D possibly matching TRBD2 (5 bases). V was cut by 3 bases and J by 9 bases, with 6 bases left in between. Germline values: CDR1 MNHEY, CDR2 SMNVEV (reference sequence). The CDR3 is 11 amino acids. As DNA, the CDR3 is TGTGCCAGCAGTTTTGGAGGTGAGCAGTTCTTC. The encoded protein is CASSFGGEQFF.

The chain is built from TRBV7-2 and TRBJ2-1, with TRBD2 matching 16 bases. The CDR3 consists of 15 residues. Losses at the gene ends were 6 bases for V and 15 bases for J; bases not matched to a gene: 11. Germline CDR1 reads SGHTA; CDR2 reads FQGNSA. CDR3 in DNA: TGTGCCAGCAGTTCACCACCGGGACTAGCGGGGGGGATGTTCTTC. It is translated as CASSSPPGLAGGMFF.

The chain joins TRBV4-1 to TRBJ1-4; 8 bases are a match to TRBD1. The CDR3 covers 20 residues. Germline V CDR1 and CDR2: MGHRA, YSYEKL. Trimming took 2 bases from V and 6 from J; bases not matched to a gene: 20. CDR3 coding DNA: TGCGCCAGCAGCCAACGACCGCGCCGGACAGGGATCCCCCCTGATGAAAAACTGTTTTTT. This sequence encodes CASSQRPRRTGIPPDEKLFF.

The chain uses TRBV11-2 and TRBJ1-6; no firm D call. The germline CDR1 and CDR2 sequences are SGHAT and FQNNGV. The CDR3 spans 13 residues. V was clipped by 3 bases and J by 9 bases, with 9 bases between them. CDR3 protein: CASSLVGSSPLHF. The CDR3 coding sequence is TGTGCCAGCAGCTTGGTGGGGAGTTCACCCCTCCACTTT.

This chain uses TRBV9 with TRBJ2-5, with TRBD1 identical over 10 bases. V lost 0 bases to trimming and J lost 4 bases; unmatched junction nucleotides: 3. CDR1 is SGDLS and CDR2 is YYNGEE in the germline V gene. The CDR3 has 15 amino acids. CDR3 DNA sequence: TGTGCCAGCAGCGTAGCCGGGACAGGGGCAGAGACCCAGTACTTC. Translation gives CASSVAGTGAETQYF.

Notes on this clone: Sequence at one end of the junction differs from germline and may be a read error. The rearrangement joins TRBV7-7 to TRBJ2-7; 8 nucleotides line up with TRBD2. CDR3 length: 16 amino acids. From germline, CDR1 is SSHAT and CDR2 FNYEAQ (reference sequence). CDR3 sequence (DNA): TGTGCTAGCAGCTCGGGCCCTACGGGGGGGCAGGACGAGCAGTACTTC. Translating it yields CASSSGPTGGQDEQYF.

The chain couples TRBV6-5 to TRBJ1-6, with a weak D call TRBD1 (6 bases). Germline-derived CDR1 and CDR2 are MNHEY and SVGAGI. The CDR3 extends over 15 amino acids. The germline V and J ends were trimmed by 0 bases and 8 bases, with 11 bases remaining between them. The CDR3 sequence: CASSYSVKGDSPLHF. As DNA, the CDR3 is TGTGCCAGCAGTTACTCAGTCAAGGGGGATTCACCCCTCCACTTT.

The chain joins TRBV15 to TRBJ1-1; D is undetermined. The CDR3 loop spans 13 amino acids. CDR1 and CDR2 from the germline V gene are LNHNV and YYDKDF (reference sequence). V shed 0 bases and J shed 8 bases, with 10 bases lying between them. Written as DNA, the CDR3 is TGTGCCACCAGCAGAGATCTTATAGTGGAAGCTTTCTTT. It yields the protein CATSRDLIVEAFF.

The gene calls are TRBV7-8 and TRBJ1-6; 12 nucleotides match TRBD1. CDR1 and CDR2 from the germline V gene are SGHVS and FQNEAQ. V lost 4 bases to trimming and J lost 14 bases; unmatched junction nucleotides: 6. The CDR3 runs 14 residues. The CDR3, as DNA: TGTGCCAGCAGCTCCGGGACAGGGGGCAGGTCCCTCCACTTT. Residues: CASSSGTGGRSLHF. The full variable domain, in which reference TRBV7-8 and TRBJ1-6 provide the parts outside the CDR3, is GAGVSQSPRYKVAKRGQDVALRCDPISGHVSLFWYQQALGQGPEFLTYFQNEAQLDKSGLPSDRFFAERPEGSVSTLKIQRTQQEDSAVYLCASSSGTGGRSLHFGNGTRLTVT.

This clone has only one observation. The gene calls are TRBV7-6 and TRBJ2-3; D unclear. CDR3 length: 14 amino acids. Trimming took off 1 base at V and 2 bases at J, with 7 bases between the two ends. Germline V lookup: CDR1 SGHVS, CDR2 FNYEAQ. The CDR3: CASSLEATTDTQYF. The CDR3 bases are TGTGCCAGCAGCTTAGAAGCGACCACAGATACGCAGTATTTT. The full variable domain, completed using reference TRBV7-6 and TRBJ2-3, is GAGVSQSPRYKVTKRGQDVALRCDPISGHVSLYWYRQALGQGPEFLTYFNYEAQQDKSGLPNDRFSAERPEGSISTLTIQRTEQRDSAMYRCASSLEATTDTQYFGPGTRLTVL.

CDR3 sequence (DNA): TGCGCCAGCAGCTTGCTCGGACAGACCACAGATACGCAGTATTTT. Translated, it gives CASSLLGQTTDTQYF. This chain joins TRBV5-1 and TRBJ2-3; D possibly corresponds to TRBD1 (6 bases). The CDR3 loop spans 15 amino acids. The V gene lost 1 base and the J gene lost 2 bases, with 11 bases spanning the gap. The germline gives CDR1 SGHRS, CDR2 YFSETQ.